Listed below are T cell receptor beta chains from one sample, sequenced in a study of CD8 T cells in Susac syndrome. TCRdb re-called the immunoSEQ multiplex PCR reads through MiXCR, storing one row per CDR3 protein. The data show 210,000 or so distinct CDR3 sequences, about 94% seen once. The sequenced sample was CD8+ T cells from PBMCs. These receptors all stem from a human donor with multiple sclerosis. Each CDR3 is given with its conserved first and last residue. D genes are given only for firm matches. Part of the rows lack a size; the others show once, few, many or a class for expanded clones.

CDR3: CSASPEGDYYNEQFF; DNA: TGCAGTGCTAGCCCCGAGGGAGACTACTACAATGAGCAGTTCTTC; V: TRBV20-1; J: TRBJ2-1; size: -; D: -
CDR3: CASSLGWTYEQYF; DNA: TGTGCCAGCAGCTTAGGGTGGACCTACGAGCAGTACTTC; V: TRBV7-6; J: TRBJ2-7; size: -; D: -
CDR3: CASSLLTGGRTGELFF; DNA: TGTGCCAGCAGTTTACTGACAGGGGGGCGAACCGGGGAGCTGTTTTTT; V: TRBV27; J: TRBJ2-2; size: -; D: TRBD1
CDR3: CASSTRQGASEQYF; DNA: TGTGCCAGCAGCACCCGTCAGGGGGCAAGCGAGCAGTACTTC; V: TRBV5-4; J: TRBJ2-7; size: -; D: TRBD1
CDR3: CASSLGRHYEQYF; DNA: TGTGCCAGCAGTTTAGGGCGGCACTACGAGCAGTACTTC; V: TRBV12-3/TRBV12-4; J: TRBJ2-7; size: -; D: -
CDR3: CAWSVKIPEAFF; DNA: TGTGCCTGGAGTGTGAAAATCCCCGAAGCTTTCTTT; V: TRBV30; J: TRBJ1-1; size: once; D: -
CDR3: CASSTVETYEQYF; DNA: TGTGCCAGCAGCACTGTTGAGACCTACGAGCAGTACTTC; V: TRBV7-9; J: TRBJ2-7; size: -; D: -
CDR3: CASSVATWEGQETQYF; DNA: TGTGCCAGCAGCGTAGCTACGTGGGAGGGACAAGAGACCCAGTACTTC; V: TRBV9; J: TRBJ2-5; size: -; D: TRBD2
CDR3: CASSLDLSPLHF; DNA: TGCGCCAGCAGCTTGGACCTTTCACCCCTCCACTTT; V: TRBV5-1; J: TRBJ1-6; size: -; D: -
CDR3: CASSEWSGDTQYF; DNA: TGTGCCAGCAGTGAGTGGTCGGGAGATACGCAGTATTTT; V: TRBV2; J: TRBJ2-3; size: -; D: -
CDR3: CASGRRGSSYNEQFF; DNA: TGTGCCAGCGGACGCAGGGGCAGCTCCTACAATGAGCAGTTCTTC; V: TRBV6-5; J: TRBJ2-1; size: -; D: -
CDR3: CASSAQPFRGPDTEAFF; DNA: TGTGCCAGCAGCGCCCAACCCTTCAGGGGGCCTGACACTGAAGCTTTCTTT; V: TRBV7-9; J: TRBJ1-1; size: -; D: TRBD1
CDR3: CASSLTGTEAFF; DNA: TGTGCCAGCAGCTTGACAGGCACTGAAGCTTTCTTT; V: TRBV7-6; J: TRBJ1-1; size: -; D: -
CDR3: CASSFEDSGGYTF; DNA: TGTGCCAGCAGCTTCGAGGACAGCGGAGGCTACACCTTC; V: TRBV7-9; J: TRBJ1-2; size: -; D: -
CDR3: CASSLQFGVAGELFF; DNA: TGTGCCAGCAGTCTCCAATTTGGGGTGGCCGGGGAGCTGTTTTTT; V: TRBV27; J: TRBJ2-2; size: -; D: -
CDR3: CASSLGDTGNQPQHF; DNA: TGTGCCAGCAGTTTAGGGGACACCGGCAATCAGCCCCAGCATTTT; V: TRBV28; J: TRBJ1-5; size: -; D: -
CDR3: CASTDSSYEQYF; DNA: TGTGCCAGCACTGACAGCTCCTACGAGCAGTACTTC; V: TRBV2; J: TRBJ2-7; size: -; D: -
CDR3: CATSDAPGQSLNTGELFF; DNA: TGTGCCACCAGTGATGCGCCGGGCCAATCTTTGAACACCGGGGAGCTGTTTTTT; V: TRBV24-1; J: TRBJ2-2; size: -; D: -
CDR3: CASSRGSGESGELFF; DNA: TGTGCCAGCAGCCGGGGGTCGGGGGAGTCCGGGGAGCTGTTTTTT; V: TRBV13; J: TRBJ2-2; size: -; D: -
CDR3: CASSLEGDEQFF; DNA: TGCGCCAGCAGCTTGGAGGGCGATGAGCAGTTCTTC; V: TRBV5-1; J: TRBJ2-1; size: -; D: -
CDR3: CSERAGGTTDTQYF; DNA: TGCAGCGAGAGAGCGGGAGGCACCACAGATACGCAGTATTTT; V: TRBV29-1; J: TRBJ2-3; size: -; D: TRBD2
CDR3: CASRPDRGTYEQYF; DNA: TGTGCCAGCAGGCCGGACAGGGGCACCTACGAGCAGTACTTC; V: TRBV7-9; J: TRBJ2-7; size: -; D: TRBD1
CDR3: CASRSGLAGYNEQFF; DNA: TGTGCCAGCAGGTCGGGACTAGCGGGGTACAATGAGCAGTTCTTC; V: TRBV5-6; J: TRBJ2-1; size: -; D: TRBD2
CDR3: CASNAGNHNEQFF; DNA: TGTGCCAGCAACGCTGGCAATCACAATGAGCAGTTCTTC; V: TRBV12-3/TRBV12-4; J: TRBJ2-1; size: -; D: -
CDR3: CASSSSRGGLTGELFF; DNA: TGTGCCAGCAGCTCAAGTAGGGGGGGTCTCACCGGGGAGCTGTTTTTT; V: TRBV9; J: TRBJ2-2; size: -; D: -
CDR3: CAISEDTGLAGGTDTQYF; DNA: TGTGCCATCAGTGAGGATACGGGACTAGCGGGAGGCACAGATACGCAGTATTTT; V: TRBV10-3; J: TRBJ2-3; size: -; D: TRBD2
CDR3: CASSPPPYEQYF; DNA: TGTGCCAGCAGCCCACCTCCCTACGAGCAGTACTTC; V: TRBV21-1; J: TRBJ2-7; size: -; D: -
CDR3: CASSFGIPTEQFF; DNA: TGCGCCAGCAGCTTTGGGATTCCGACGGAGCAGTTCTTC; V: TRBV5-1; J: TRBJ2-1; size: -; D: -
CDR3: CATRIELAGSSDTQYF; DNA: TGTGCCACCCGAATTGAGCTAGCGGGGAGTTCAGATACGCAGTATTTT; V: TRBV12-3/TRBV12-4; J: TRBJ2-3; size: -; D: TRBD2
CDR3: CASSLVEWGEQYF; DNA: TGTGCCAGCAGCTTAGTCGAATGGGGCGAGCAGTACTTC; V: TRBV11-2; J: TRBJ2-7; size: -; D: -
CDR3: CASSQKGARAEAFF; DNA: TGTGCCAGCAGCCAAAAGGGGGCGAGGGCTGAAGCTTTCTTT; V: TRBV3-1; J: TRBJ1-1; size: -; D: TRBD1
CDR3: CASSPGGDVLTNEQFF; DNA: TGTGCCAGCAGTCCAGGAGGGGACGTCCTTACCAATGAGCAGTTCTTC; V: TRBV9; J: TRBJ2-1; size: -; D: -
CDR3: CASDYGASGGDTQYF; DNA: TGTGCCAGCGATTATGGGGCCAGCGGGGGAGATACGCAGTATTTT; V: TRBV6-1; J: TRBJ2-3; size: few; D: TRBD2
CDR3: CASSKGGGGPIYGYTF; DNA: TGTGCCAGCAGCAAAGGGGGCGGGGGGCCTATCTATGGCTACACCTTC; V: TRBV21-1; J: TRBJ1-2; size: -; D: -
CDR3: CASSPGTLNTPQETQYF; DNA: TGTGCCAGCAGCCCCGGGACTTTAAATACCCCCCAAGAGACCCAGTACTTC; V: TRBV12-3/TRBV12-4; J: TRBJ2-5; size: -; D: -
CDR3: CSAVLGDRGYNEQFF; DNA: TGCAGTGCTGTCCTAGGGGACAGGGGGTACAATGAGCAGTTCTTC; V: TRBV20-1; J: TRBJ2-1; size: -; D: TRBD1
CDR3: CATSRVGTVAKNIQYF; DNA: TGTGCCACCAGCAGAGTAGGGACCGTTGCCAAAAACATTCAGTACTTC; V: TRBV15; J: TRBJ2-4; size: -; D: -
CDR3: CASKKRGGDTQYF; DNA: TGCGCCAGCAAAAAGCGGGGGGGAGATACGCAGTATTTT; V: TRBV5-1; J: TRBJ2-3; size: once; D: TRBD2
CDR3: CSARDLDRGGEKLFF; DNA: TGCAGTGCTAGAGATCTGGACAGGGGGGGTGAAAAACTGTTTTTT; V: TRBV20-1; J: TRBJ1-4; size: -; D: TRBD1
CDR3: CASSQDFLAGGRENIQYF; DNA: TGTGCCAGCAGCCAAGATTTCCTAGCGGGAGGGAGAGAAAACATTCAGTACTTC; V: TRBV3-1; J: TRBJ2-4; size: once; D: TRBD2
CDR3: CASSYTSGSRYEQYF; DNA: TGTGCCAGTAGTTACACTAGCGGGAGCCGCTACGAGCAGTACTTC; V: TRBV19; J: TRBJ2-7; size: -; D: TRBD2
CDR3: CASSLYTSNQPQHF; DNA: TGTGCCAGCAGTTTGTACACCAGCAATCAGCCCCAGCATTTT; V: TRBV27; J: TRBJ1-5; size: -; D: -
CDR3: CSARASGTTPYEQYF; DNA: TGCAGTGCTAGAGCTAGCGGGACCACTCCCTACGAGCAGTACTTC; V: TRBV20-1; J: TRBJ2-7; size: once; D: TRBD2
CDR3: CASSIDLEFQETQYF; DNA: TGTGCCAGTAGTATAGATCTGGAGTTCCAAGAGACCCAGTACTTC; V: TRBV19; J: TRBJ2-5; size: -; D: -
CDR3: CSVAPSIEAFF; DNA: TGCAGCGTTGCCCCCTCAATTGAAGCTTTCTTT; V: TRBV29-1; J: TRBJ1-1; size: -; D: -
CDR3: CSARASGTGVYNEQFF; DNA: TGCAGTGCTAGAGCCTCCGGGACAGGGGTTTACAATGAGCAGTTCTTC; V: TRBV20-1; J: TRBJ2-1; size: -; D: TRBD1